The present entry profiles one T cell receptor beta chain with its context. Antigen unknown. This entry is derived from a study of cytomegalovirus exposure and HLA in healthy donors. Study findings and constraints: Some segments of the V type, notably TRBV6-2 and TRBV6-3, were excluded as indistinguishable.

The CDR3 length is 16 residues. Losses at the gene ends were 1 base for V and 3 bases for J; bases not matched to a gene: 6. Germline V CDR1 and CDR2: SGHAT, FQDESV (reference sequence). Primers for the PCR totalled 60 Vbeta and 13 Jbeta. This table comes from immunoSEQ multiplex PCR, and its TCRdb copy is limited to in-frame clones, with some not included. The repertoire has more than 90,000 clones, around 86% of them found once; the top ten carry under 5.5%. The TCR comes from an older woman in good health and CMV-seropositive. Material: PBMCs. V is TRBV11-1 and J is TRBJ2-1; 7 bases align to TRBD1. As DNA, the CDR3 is TGTGCCAGCAGCTTAGGCCTCGACAGGGTCTACAATGAGCAGTTCTTC. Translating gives CASSLGLDRVYNEQFF.